The T cell receptor (beta chain) described here comes from a study of T-cell memory formation after mild COVID-19 (dated by TCRdb to about 2021). General notes on the study: TCR sequence clusters from the two donors were found to be largely donor specific. The cohort comprised two young, previously healthy adult volunteers, one female and one male. Longitudinal TCRalpha and TCRbeta repertoire sequencing tracked T-cell clones expanding and contracting after mild COVID-19 in two donors. Study-wide findings and limitations: Only a couple of mild cases were covered in the study, and larger cohorts including severe cases with pre-infection samples were considered necessary. The detection of some responding clones in pre-infection memory suggests that pre-existing cross-reactive memory T cells joined the SARS-CoV-2 response. Contracting CD4+ clones appeared mostly in the CM and EM memory subsets, whereas CD8+ clones were enriched in EMRA. Balanced CD4/CD8 phenotypes were observed for clones contracting from day 15 to 85, whereas a bias towards CD4+ was observed for a second wave of clones expanding from day 15 to 37. The second-wave clones that peaked on day 37 were not confirmed to be SARS-CoV-2 specific.

Concerning this clonotype itself: Its antigen is unknown. No much larger clonotype is one base removed from it; base qualities were not supplied.

CDR1 SEHNR and CDR2 FQNEAQ were looked up in the germline V gene (reference sequence). Counted from cysteine to phenylalanine, this CDR3 has 15 amino acids. Of the read, only the CDR3 DNA is kept; its 45 bases are in frame from base 1. After removal of 5 bases from V and 3 bases from J, the junction retains 9 bases not matched to a gene. PBMCs were isolated by Ficoll-Paque density gradient centrifugation. Sequencing was performed on an Illumina NovaSeq 6000. Using 5'RACE with constant-segment primers, TCRalpha and TCRbeta cDNA libraries were constructed, with sample barcodes and unique molecular identifiers added in the process. RNA was extracted from every sample with Trizol reagent. Amplification of the libraries took two PCR steps, and the second step added a second sample barcode plus Illumina TruSeq adapters. Libraries were sequenced on an Illumina NovaSeq with 2 x 150 bp paired-end reads. The published analysis was carried out like this. Reads were demultiplexed and collapsed into UMI-guided consensus sequences with migec v1.2.7. Using mixcr v2.1.11, UMI consensuses were aligned to TRA and TRB V and J templates and then assembled into clonotypes. A clonotype was counted as expanded or contracted only if both edgeR and NoisET called the change significant, with noise models trained on biological replicates. For edgeR calls, the cutoffs were a false discovery rate-adjusted p below 0.01 and a log2 fold-change threshold of 1. As an exploratory analysis of dynamics, max-normalized trajectories of the 1000 most abundant clonotypes were examined by PCA with hierarchical clustering. Each responding clone was given a CD4 or CD8 phenotype based on the CD4+ and CD8+ repertoires, which had been sequenced separately. TCRdb reprocessed the public reads (quality trimming at Q25 with fastp, clone calling with MiXCR) and kept in-frame beta chains. Every CDR3 protein is listed once, alongside the most common genes and DNA of its rows. In this record, the V and J calls reflect TCRdb's handling and not the investigators' own analysis. This sample is represented by about 90,000 distinct CDR3 sequences; over 13% of them were singletons. The top ten clonotypes cover under 45% of the sample.

This clonotype was obtained from a man in his late teens or twenties who had mild COVID-19 (a few samples of this study predate the infection). The sample titles of this study are shuffled in the database, so cell type and time point are left out; the donor was told from shared clones. Here the chain combines TRBV7-9 and TRBJ2-7; the junction holds 8 bases that match TRBD1. The specimen sequenced was PBMCs or a T cell subset sorted from them (not recorded which). The DNA sequence is given as TGTGCCAGCAGCCAGGAAGGACAGGGTTACTACGAGCAGTACTTC. Translated, this is CASSQEGQGYYEQYF.